The rows below give T cell receptor beta chains drawn from one sample of a study of shared clonotypes between healthy human individuals. Sequencing used immunoSEQ multiplex PCR; TCRdb keeps in-frame clones, though not all of them. The table records some 2.1 million clones, about 95% of them present only once. Material: naive CD8+ T cells sorted from blood. Receptors were obtained from a man younger than 30 in good health. Each CDR3 is given with its conserved first and last residue. D genes are given only for firm matches. The size entry is marked missing in some rows and otherwise reads once, few, many or a size class.

J | V | D | size | CDR3 | DNA
TRBJ2-5 | TRBV27 | . | . | CASSPGTQGRETQYF | TGTGCCAGCAGTCCCGGGACCCAGGGAAGAGAGACCCAGTACTTC
TRBJ1-2 | TRBV29-1 | . | . | CSVGNNYGYTF | TGCAGCGTTGGGAATAACTATGGCTACACCTTC
TRBJ2-3 | TRBV7-2 | TRBD1 | . | CASSPGQGIDTQYF | TGTGCCAGCAGCCCAGGACAGGGAATAGATACGCAGTATTTT
TRBJ1-2 | TRBV9 | TRBD1 | . | CASSGGDREPHGYTF | TGTGCCAGCAGCGGGGGAGACAGGGAACCCCATGGCTACACCTTC
TRBJ2-7 | TRBV5-1 | . | . | CASSEGGIGAYEQYF | TGCGCCAGCAGCGAAGGGGGGATTGGTGCCTACGAGCAGTACTTC
TRBJ2-7 | TRBV7-6 | TRBD2 | . | CASSLSGRELEQYF | TGTGCCAGCAGCCTGAGCGGGAGGGAGCTTGAGCAGTACTTC
TRBJ1-1 | TRBV6-1 | . | . | CASSDQTYEAFF | TGTGCCAGCAGCGACCAGACTTATGAAGCTTTCTTT
TRBJ1-3 | TRBV5-6 | TRBD1 | . | CASSLTGNTIYF | TGTGCCAGCAGCCTGACAGGGAACACCATATATTTT
TRBJ2-1 | TRBV27 | TRBD2 | . | CASSPLWAGGYNEQFF | TGTGCCAGCAGTCCCCTGTGGGCGGGGGGATACAATGAGCAGTTCTTC
TRBJ2-2 | TRBV13 | . | . | CASSPDYRTGELFF | TGTGCCAGCAGCCCGGACTACCGCACCGGGGAGCTGTTTTTT
TRBJ2-7 | TRBV30 | . | . | CAWSAVGADEQYF | TGTGCCTGGAGTGCGGTAGGGGCTGACGAGCAGTACTTC
TRBJ2-1 | TRBV2 | . | . | CASSEAQTPTYNEQFF | TGTGCCAGCAGTGAAGCTCAAACGCCCACCTACAATGAGCAGTTCTTC
TRBJ2-7 | TRBV9 | . | once | CASSVGAGSHEYEQYF | TGTGCCAGCAGCGTAGGGGCCGGGAGTCATGAATACGAGCAGTACTTC
TRBJ1-1 | TRBV27 | . | . | CASSPGAFF | TGTGCCAGCAGTCCCGGGGCTTTCTTT
TRBJ2-1 | TRBV29-1 | . | . | CSVEGSYNEQFF | TGCAGCGTTGAAGGCTCCTACAATGAGCAGTTCTTC
TRBJ2-7 | TRBV19 | . | . | CASRSGAGYEQYF | TGTGCCAGTAGATCAGGGGCGGGTTACGAGCAGTACTTC
TRBJ2-2 | TRBV19 | . | . | CASSIDLWAGETGELFF | TGTGCCAGTAGTATAGATCTATGGGCAGGGGAAACCGGGGAGCTGTTTTTT
TRBJ2-7 | TRBV6-5 | . | once | CASKAGKLNEQYF | TGTGCCAGCAAAGCAGGGAAATTAAACGAGCAGTACTTC
TRBJ2-1 | TRBV7-2 | . | . | CASSLMGNEQFF | TGTGCCAGCAGCTTAATGGGGAATGAGCAGTTCTTC
TRBJ2-5 | TRBV10-3 | . | . | CAISEGSQETQYF | TGTGCCATCAGTGAAGGTTCGCAAGAGACCCAGTACTTC
TRBJ1-2 | TRBV28 | TRBD1 | . | CASSLRGGQGHNYGYTF | TGTGCCAGCAGCCTCCGAGGGGGACAGGGCCATAACTATGGCTACACCTTC
TRBJ2-3 | TRBV28 | . | once | CASSPSHRDTQYF | TGTGCCAGCAGTCCCAGCCACCGGGATACGCAGTATTTT
TRBJ1-2 | TRBV14 | . | once | CASSQDATFYGYTF | TGTGCCAGCAGCCAAGATGCGACTTTTTATGGCTACACCTTC
TRBJ2-3 | TRBV18 | TRBD1 | . | CASSLAGGVGTDTQYF | TGTGCCAGCTCACTTGCAGGGGGAGTCGGCACAGATACGCAGTATTTT
TRBJ2-2 | TRBV7-2 | . | . | CASNVRVTGELFF | TGTGCCAGCAACGTCCGGGTGACCGGGGAGCTGTTTTTT
TRBJ2-3 | TRBV5-4 | TRBD2 | . | CASSPASGGAPDTQYF | TGTGCCAGCAGCCCCGCTAGCGGGGGGGCCCCCGATACGCAGTATTTT
TRBJ2-3 | TRBV29-1 | TRBD1 | . | CSVDTGGRDDTQYF | TGCAGCGTTGATACAGGGGGTAGGGACGATACGCAGTATTTT
TRBJ1-3 | TRBV28 | TRBD1 | . | CASSPGTGEGGGNTIYF | TGTGCCAGCAGTCCCGGGACAGGGGAGGGAGGAGGAAACACCATATATTTT
TRBJ2-7 | TRBV15 | TRBD2 | . | CATSGRDSGAVEQYF | TGTGCCACCAGCGGAAGGGATAGCGGGGCCGTGGAGCAGTACTTC
TRBJ2-3 | TRBV7-2 | . | . | CASHETGGSAYF | TGTGCCAGCCATGAGACCGGCGGGTCAGCTTATTTT
TRBJ2-7 | TRBV5-8 | TRBD1 | . | CASSPADRAPYEQYF | TGTGCCAGCAGCCCCGCCGACAGGGCGCCCTACGAGCAGTACTTC
TRBJ2-7 | TRBV28 | . | . | CASSPDPLGGEQYF | TGTGCCAGCAGCCCCGACCCCCTGGGCGGCGAGCAGTACTTC
TRBJ1-1 | TRBV28 | . | . | CASIQNWGATEAFF | TGTGCCAGCATCCAAAATTGGGGGGCGACTGAAGCTTTCTTT
TRBJ2-7 | TRBV27 | . | . | CASSFYGGEQYF | TGTGCCAGCAGTTTTTACGGTGGCGAGCAGTACTTC
TRBJ1-2 | TRBV28 | . | . | CASSHRTEASYGYTF | TGTGCCAGCAGTCACCGGACCGAAGCAAGCTATGGCTACACCTTC
TRBJ2-3 | TRBV7-2 | . | . | CASSFYGGTDTQYF | TGTGCCAGCAGCTTCTATGGCGGCACAGATACGCAGTATTTT
TRBJ1-1 | TRBV7-9 | TRBD1 | . | CASSWGSGTGDTEAFF | TGTGCCAGCAGCTGGGGGTCCGGGACAGGGGACACTGAAGCTTTCTTT
TRBJ2-7 | TRBV7-9 | . | . | CASSQQGVYEQYF | TGTGCCAGCAGTCAACAGGGAGTCTACGAGCAGTACTTC
TRBJ2-5 | TRBV11-2 | . | . | CASSLVWVQETQYF | TGTGCCAGCAGCTTAGTGTGGGTACAGGAGACCCAGTACTTC
TRBJ1-1 | TRBV4-1 | . | once | CASSQPWGAGDTEAFF | TGCGCCAGCAGCCAACCCTGGGGAGCTGGGGACACTGAAGCTTTCTTT
TRBJ2-7 | TRBV4-3 | TRBD2 | . | CASSRQVAGGTDEQYF | TGCGCCAGCAGCCGACAAGTAGCGGGAGGAACGGACGAGCAGTACTTC
TRBJ2-3 | TRBV5-8 | . | . | CASSLGTALTDTQYF | TGTGCCAGCAGCTTGGGGACAGCTCTCACAGATACGCAGTATTTT